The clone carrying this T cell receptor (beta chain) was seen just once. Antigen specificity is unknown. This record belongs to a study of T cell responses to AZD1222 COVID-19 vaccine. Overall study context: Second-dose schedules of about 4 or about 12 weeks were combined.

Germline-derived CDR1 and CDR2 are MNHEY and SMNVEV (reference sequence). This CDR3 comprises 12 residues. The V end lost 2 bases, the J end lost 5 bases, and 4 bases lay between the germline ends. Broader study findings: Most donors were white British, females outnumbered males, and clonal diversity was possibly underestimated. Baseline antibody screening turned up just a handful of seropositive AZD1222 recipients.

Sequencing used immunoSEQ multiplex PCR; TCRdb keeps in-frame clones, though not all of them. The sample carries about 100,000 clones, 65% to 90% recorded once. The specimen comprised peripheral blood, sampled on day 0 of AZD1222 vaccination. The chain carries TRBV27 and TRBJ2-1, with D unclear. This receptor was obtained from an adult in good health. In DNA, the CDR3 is TGTGCCAGCAGTTTACCCGACAATGAGCAGTTCTTC. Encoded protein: CASSLPDNEQFF.